These T cell receptor beta chains were read from a single sample in a study of cytomegalovirus exposure and HLA in healthy donors. Using immunoSEQ multiplex PCR, the repertoire was profiled, and TCRdb retains in-frame clones only, with some absent. This table has about 160,000 clones, 70% to 80% appearing once. The sequencing input was PBMCs. These receptors were taken from a man between 18 and 35 years old in good health and CMV-seropositive. Each CDR3 is given with its conserved first and last residue. A D gene is named only where the DNA matches it firmly. Clone size appears in some rows only: once, few, many, or a class for an expanded clone.

J gene	clone size	D gene	V gene	CDR3 length	CDR3 DNA	CDR3 protein
TRBJ2-7	.	.	TRBV20-1	11	TGCAGTGCCCAACTTTCCTACGAGCAGTACTTC	CSAQLSYEQYF
TRBJ1-4	.	.	TRBV11-2	15	TGTGCCAGCAGCTTAGGGGCGGCCCCGGGAGAAAAACTGTTTTTT	CASSLGAAPGEKLFF
TRBJ2-5	.	.	TRBV6-1	15	TGTGCCAGCAGTGAGTCGGCGGACAGTCGAGAGACCCAGTACTTC	CASSESADSRETQYF
TRBJ2-7	.	.	TRBV7-2	15	TGTGCCAGCAGCGTAATGGCAACTCAGGTCCACGAGCAGTACTTC	CASSVMATQVHEQYF
TRBJ1-2	.	TRBD1	TRBV7-9	14	TGTGCCAGCAGCTTAGCGACAGGGCGGTATGGCTACACCTTC	CASSLATGRYGYTF
TRBJ2-3	.	.	TRBV25-1	17	TGTGCCAGCAGTGCCCTCACGCCCCACAGAGTCACAGATACGCAGTATTTT	CASSALTPHRVTDTQYF
TRBJ2-1	.	.	TRBV7-6	12	TGTGCCAGCGGTGGGGGGGCGCGTGAGCAGTTCTTC	CASGGGAREQFF
TRBJ1-5	.	.	TRBV28	15	TGTGCCAGCATAAGGACAGTTGGGAGCAATCAGCCCCAGCATTTT	CASIRTVGSNQPQHF
TRBJ1-4	.	.	TRBV27	14	TGTGCCAGCAGTCCACATACAACTAATGAAAAACTGTTTTTT	CASSPHTTNEKLFF
TRBJ2-7	.	TRBD1	TRBV11-2	13	TGTGCCAGCATGACACAGGGGGCCTACGAGCAGTACTTC	CASMTQGAYEQYF
TRBJ2-7	once	TRBD2	TRBV27	17	TGTGCCAGCAGTCCCGGACTAGCGGGAGTCCCCCACTACGAGCAGTACTTC	CASSPGLAGVPHYEQYF
TRBJ1-2	.	TRBD1	TRBV27	14	TGTGCCAGCGGACGGCTAGGACAGGGGAATGGCTACACCTTC	CASGRLGQGNGYTF
TRBJ2-5	few	.	TRBV2	10	TGTGCCAGTATCCAAGAGACCCAGTACTTC	CASIQETQYF
TRBJ1-4	.	TRBD1	TRBV5-1	13	TGCGCCAGCAGACGGACAGGGGATGAAAAACTGTTTTTT	CASRRTGDEKLFF
TRBJ2-1	.	.	TRBV25-1	12	TGTGCCAGCAGTGAATTTGGCAGGGAGCAGTTCTTC	CASSEFGREQFF
TRBJ2-3	.	TRBD1	TRBV5-1	14	TGCGCCAGCAGCTGGGGACAGTCCACAGATACGCAGTATTTT	CASSWGQSTDTQYF
TRBJ1-6	.	.	TRBV6-5	14	TGTGCCAGCAGTTACCGTTCGGATAATTCACCCCTCCACTTT	CASSYRSDNSPLHF
TRBJ1-5	.	.	TRBV6-5	16	TGTGCCAGCAGTTACATGGGTAGCAATAGCAATCAGCCCCAGCATTTT	CASSYMGSNSNQPQHF
TRBJ2-7	.	TRBD1	TRBV7-6	15	TGTGCCAGCAGCTCCCCTTCAGGGGGAGCCTACGAGCAGTACTTC	CASSSPSGGAYEQYF
TRBJ2-2	once	TRBD2	TRBV29-1	16	TGCAGCGTTCGCAACTTGGGACTAGCGAATACCGGGGAGCTGTTTTTT	CSVRNLGLANTGELFF
TRBJ1-5	.	.	TRBV7-9	13	TGTGCCAGCAGCTCCGAGCGGGCAAAGCCCCAGCATTTT	CASSSERAKPQHF
TRBJ1-3	.	TRBD1	TRBV10-1	17	TGCGCCAGCAGTGGGCCCGGACAGGGAAGCTCTGGAAACACCATATATTTT	CASSGPGQGSSGNTIYF
TRBJ2-2	.	TRBD2	TRBV5-5	14	TGTGCCAGCGGGCGAGCTAGCGGGACCGGGGAGCTGTTTTTT	CASGRASGTGELFF
TRBJ2-5	.	.	TRBV9	19	TGTGCCAGCAGCCCCCGGGCTAGTGGGGCTACGGGCACGAAGGAGACCCAGTACTTC	CASSPRASGATGTKETQYF
TRBJ2-4	.	TRBD2	TRBV2	17	TGTGCCAGCAGCGAACCCCTAGCGGGTGAGCCCGGAAACATTCAGTACTTC	CASSEPLAGEPGNIQYF
TRBJ1-6	few	.	TRBV7-8	14	TGTGCCAGCAACCCGGTGGGGGCCGGGTCACCCCTCCACTTT	CASNPVGAGSPLHF
TRBJ1-5	.	.	TRBV6-1	14	TGTGCCAGCAGTCACCACACGGGAGGACAGCCCCAGCATTTT	CASSHHTGGQPQHF
TRBJ1-3	.	TRBD1	TRBV5-4	13	TGTGCCAGCTCAGGGGGCGCGGGAAACACCATATATTTT	CASSGGAGNTIYF
TRBJ1-1	.	.	TRBV4-1	13	TGCGCCAGCAGCCAGGGACTGGCCACTGAAGCTTTCTTT	CASSQGLATEAFF
TRBJ2-2	.	.	TRBV5-6	15	TGTGCCAGCAGCCGGGGACTTTCGAACACCGGGGAGCTGTTTTTT	CASSRGLSNTGELFF
TRBJ2-1	few	.	TRBV12-5	11	TGTGCTAGTGGACAAAACAATGAGCAGTTCTTC	CASGQNNEQFF
TRBJ2-5	.	.	TRBV6-1	11	TGTGCCAGCAGTGGGCCAGAGACCCAGTACTTC	CASSGPETQYF
TRBJ2-7	few	.	TRBV18	15	TGTGCCAGCTCACGGGAAGGTGGCAGGGGATACGAGCAGTACTTC	CASSREGGRGYEQYF
TRBJ1-3	.	.	TRBV7-2	15	TGTGCCAGCAGTAGACCAGGGGCTCTTGGAAACACCATATATTTT	CASSRPGALGNTIYF
TRBJ2-2	.	.	TRBV6-1	14	TGTGCCAGCAGTGAACAGGGTAACACCGGGGAGCTGTTTTTT	CASSEQGNTGELFF
TRBJ2-1	.	TRBD2	TRBV6-5	15	TGTGCCAGCAGTTACGTTAATAGCGGGAGGAATGAGCAGTTCTTC	CASSYVNSGRNEQFF
TRBJ2-1	.	TRBD2	TRBV4-2	16	TGTGCCAGCAGCACCCTAGCGGGAGCGTATTACAATGAGCAGTTCTTC	CASSTLAGAYYNEQFF
TRBJ2-1	.	TRBD2	TRBV2	15	TGTGCCAGCAGGGGAGAAGCGGGAGCTAACAATGAGCAGTTCTTC	CASRGEAGANNEQFF
TRBJ2-2	.	.	TRBV7-9	14	TGTGCCAGCAGCCGGGTAGAAGGTACCGGGGAGCTGTTTTTT	CASSRVEGTGELFF
TRBJ2-1	.	.	TRBV6-6	16	TGTGCCAGCAGTTACGGGCTAGCACCGCCCCACAATGAGCAGTTCTTC	CASSYGLAPPHNEQFF
TRBJ1-1	.	.	TRBV2	16	TGTGCCAGCAGTGAAAGGTTCGACCCCAGGGACACTGAAGCTTTCTTT	CASSERFDPRDTEAFF
TRBJ2-3	.	TRBD2	TRBV5-1	17	TGCGCCAGCACGGAGTTGGGACTAGCCTCTAGCACAGATACGCAGTATTTT	CASTELGLASSTDTQYF